This T cell receptor (beta chain) was documented in a study of OX40 agonist ivuxolimab in advanced cancers. Notes on the study in general: In the 0.1 to 3.0 mg/kg range, CD4+ and CD8+ blood T cells had expanded clonally by week 6.

Libraries were prepared by immunoSEQ multiplex PCR; TCRdb keeps only in-frame clonotypes and omits some of them. The sample holds tens of thousands of clones, about 88% seen once. Comment on this clone: Its antigen is unknown.

The receptor was derived from an adult with an advanced solid tumor such as melanoma, head and neck, liver or kidney cancer. The starting material was CD4+ or CD8+ T cells sorted from blood, obtained in a trial of the OX40 agonist ivuxolimab.

As DNA, the CDR3 is TGTGCCAGCAGCCAGGACAGGAACACTGAAGCTTTCTTT. As protein: CASSQDRNTEAFF. The chain combines TRBV7-2 with TRBJ1-1; D possibly corresponds to TRBD1 (6 bases). This CDR3 is built from 13 residues. CDR1 SGHTA and CDR2 FQGNSA come from the germline V gene. V was pared by 5 bases and J by 1 base, with 8 bases between.